The clone carrying this T cell receptor beta chain was observed a single time. Repertoires were generated with immunoSEQ multiplex PCR, while TCRdb's copy carries only in-frame clones and drops some. In the table there are a few hundred thousand clones, 90% of which are singletons. The ends lost 5 bases at V and 4 bases at J; junction bases unmatched: 8. This CDR3 comprises 15 residues. From germline, CDR1 is SGHVS and CDR2 FNYEAQ. The sample belongs to a study of blood T cell repertoires in COVID-19. As for the study in general: From the United States, Italy and Spain came samples of acute and convalescent COVID-19. Nucleic acid was either cDNA or gDNA, and it came from T cells, B-cell-depleted T cells, or PBMCs.

Recruits, aged about 18 to 95 years, lived in roughly 22 US areas. In assigning cohorts, the study relied on participant-reported clinical history. This chain uses TRBV7-6 with TRBJ1-2; the match to TRBD1 covers 9 bases. The TCR comes from a young woman with acute COVID-19. Sequenced material: PBMCs or T cells enriched from blood (not recorded which). The chain's CDR3 is CASSPGLTGGYGYTF. CDR3 nucleotide sequence: TGTGCCAGCAGCCCTGGACTGACAGGGGGCTATGGCTACACCTTC.